Below are 21 T cell receptor beta chains sequenced from a single sample in a study of shared clonotypes between healthy human individuals. Sequencing was performed with immunoSEQ multiplex PCR; in TCRdb, only in-frame clones are kept and a portion is missing. The table records 2 million to 3 million clones, 93% of them present only once. The source material was naive CD4+ T cells from PBMCs. This sample's subset: CD45RA+ positively selected. The receptor source for this set is a man younger than 35 in good health. Some clones in this sample may be carry-over from other donors' samples.

The rearrangement uses TRBV28 and TRBJ1-4; tentative D call: TRBD1 (6 bases). CDR1 is MDHEN, CDR2 SYDVKM, per germline. The CDR3 runs 14 residues. V was clipped by 5 bases and J by 5 bases, with 12 bases between them. CDR3 coding DNA: TGTGCCAGCAGTCAACAGGGTTTCAATGAAAAACTGTTTTTT. It yields the protein CASSQQGFNEKLFF.

The chain has TRBV18 and TRBJ1-1; maybe TRBD1 (6 bases). The CDR3 is 14 residues long. Germline assignment: CDR1 KGHSH and CDR2 LQKENI. Trimming removed 3 bases at V and 1 base at J, with 9 bases between. The CDR3 nucleotides read TGTGCCAGCTCACCCAGGGGCAGGAACACTGAAGCTTTCTTT. It is translated as CASSPRGRNTEAFF.

A single count supports this clone. The chain recombines TRBV7-2 with TRBJ2-3; D might be TRBD2 (6 bases). Germline values: CDR1 SGHTA, CDR2 FQGNSA. Trimming left V 5 bases short and J 6 bases short, with 15 bases between. The length of the CDR3 is 14 residues. CDR3 residues: CASSNREGRDTQYF. In DNA form, the CDR3 reads TGTGCCAGCAGCAACAGAGAGGGGAGGGATACGCAGTATTTT.

This clone has a single count. This chain links TRBV14 with TRBJ1-2, with TRBD1 matching 10 bases. The junction had 11 bases not matched to a gene; V was cut back by 3 bases and J by 4 bases. CDR1 SGHDN and CDR2 FVKESK come from the germline V gene. The CDR3 contains 17 residues. The CDR3 nucleotides read TGTGCCAGCAGCCATCGACAGGGGGCCGGCGTAGGCTATGGCTACACCTTC. This codes for CASSHRQGAGVGYGYTF.

The gene calls are TRBV7-4 and TRBJ2-1, with TRBD1 matching 8 bases. The CDR3 sequence is 17 residues long. Trimming cost V 1 base and J 0 bases; bases outside gene matches: 5. Germline V gene sequence: CDR1 SGHVT, CDR2 SQSDAQ. CDR3 sequence (DNA): TGTGCCAGCAGCTTAGGAGGACAGGGCAGCTCCTACAATGAGCAGTTCTTC. It specifies CASSLGGQGSSYNEQFF. Based on the CDR3 plus reference TRBV7-4 and TRBJ2-1, the full variable domain is GAGVSQSPRYKVAKRGRDVALRCDSISGHVTLYWYRQTLGQGSEVLTYSQSDAQRDKSGRPSGRFSAERPERSVSTLKIQRTEQGDSAVYLCASSLGGQGSSYNEQFFGPGTRLTVL.

V is TRBV19 and J is TRBJ2-7, with D tentatively TRBD2 (5 bases). Per the germline V gene, CDR1 is LNHDA and CDR2 is SQIVND (reference sequence). This CDR3 contains 12 residues. V was pared by 2 bases and J by 6 bases, with 8 bases between. CDR3 sequence: CASSIRGSEQYF. CDR3 DNA: TGTGCCAGTAGTATAAGAGGGAGCGAGCAGTACTTC.

The genes are TRBV6-6 and TRBJ2-7; 8 bases fit TRBD2. The J segment lost 1 base and the V segment lost 7 bases, leaving 3 bases of the junction unmatched. Germline CDR1 and CDR2: MNHNY and SVGAGI (reference sequence). The CDR3 is 13 residues long. Here the CDR3 reads CASNGLASYEQYF. The CDR3 DNA sequence: TGTGCCAGCAATGGACTAGCATCCTACGAGCAGTACTTC.

The chain has TRBV7-2 and TRBJ2-2, with a possible D match to TRBD1 (7 bases). V gave up 9 bases and J gave up 6 bases, with 23 bases separating them. Germline V CDR1 and CDR2: SGHTA, FQGNSA. The CDR3 totals 16 residues. The CDR3 DNA is TGTGCCAGTTCCCAGCAGGGGGGACCCTTACCCGGGGAGCTGTTTTTT. Its protein product is CASSQQGGPLPGELFF.

J is TRBJ2-3 and V is TRBV5-6; D unresolved. The CDR3 contains 13 residues. Germline assignment: CDR1 SGHDT and CDR2 YYEEEE. V dropped 3 bases and J dropped 1 base, with 6 bases sitting between them. CDR3 sequence (DNA): TGTGCCAGCAGCTCAGACCGCACAGATACGCAGTATTTT. Its translation: CASSSDRTDTQYF.

The V and J genes are TRBV5-4 and TRBJ2-7, with 8 bases matching TRBD1. Germline assignment: CDR1 SGHNT and CDR2 YYREEE (reference sequence). V was clipped by 4 bases and J by 5 bases; unmatched bases: 11. The CDR3 sequence is 15 residues long. The CDR3 region is CASSIHTGGPNEQYF. CDR3 bases: TGTGCCAGCAGCATACACACAGGGGGTCCCAACGAGCAGTACTTC.

The chain employs TRBV6-1 and TRBJ2-7; D is possibly TRBD2 (7 bases). The CDR3 consists of 15 residues. Germline V CDR1 and CDR2: MNHNS, SASEGT. With 4 bases removed from V and 2 bases from J, the gap between germline ends came to 15 bases. DNA for the CDR3: TGTGCCAGCAGTGGCCACGGGGGGCTGGCCTACGAGCAGTACTTC. Amino acids: CASSGHGGLAYEQYF.

Concerning this clone: Other DNA variants within this sample encode the same CDR3. This chain connects TRBV9 to TRBJ1-2; tentative D call: TRBD1 (6 bases). This CDR3 is 14 amino acids long. The V end lost 0 bases, the J end lost 2 bases, and 8 bases lay between the germline ends. Germline CDR1 and CDR2: SGDLS and YYNGEE. Here the CDR3 reads CASSVGTGNYGYTF. The CDR3 DNA follows: TGTGCCAGCAGCGTAGGTACAGGGAACTATGGCTACACCTTC.

A remark on this clone: This same CDR3 is encoded by further DNA sequences in the sample. The rearrangement uses TRBV28 and TRBJ2-7, with 7 bases identical to TRBD2. The V segment lost 6 bases and the J segment 2 bases; nucleotides outside the gene matches: 4. The germline gives CDR1 MDHEN, CDR2 SYDVKM. The CDR3 runs to 13 residues. CDR3: CASRGAGPYEQYF. CDR3 sequence (DNA): TGTGCCAGCAGGGGAGCGGGACCCTACGAGCAGTACTTC.

This chain uses TRBV7-2 with TRBJ2-1; 8 bases match TRBD2. Germline CDR1 and CDR2: SGHTA and FQGNSA. With 8 bases clipped from V and 9 bases from J, the junction kept 6 bases outside the gene matches. This CDR3 is built from 12 residues. CDR3 sequence: CASGRREGEQFF. In DNA form, the CDR3 reads TGTGCCAGCGGACGTCGGGAGGGTGAGCAGTTCTTC. The entire variable domain, with the rest obtained from reference TRBV7-2 and TRBJ2-1, is as follows: GAGVSQSPSNKVTEKGKDVELRCDPISGHTALYWYRQSLGQGLEFLIYFQGNSAPDKSGLPSDRFSAERTGGSVSTLTIQRTQQEDSAVYLCASGRREGEQFFGPGTRLTVL.

This chain uses TRBV7-8 with TRBJ2-6; D call uncertain. Per germline, CDR1 SGHVS and CDR2 FQNEAQ. CDR3 size: 17 residues. Trimming left V 5 bases short and J 0 bases short, with 14 bases between. The CDR3, as DNA: TGTGCCAGCAGCCCCTTAGGACGGAACTCTGGGGCCAACGTCCTGACTTTC. Translation gives CASSPLGRNSGANVLTF.

The CDR3 protein is CASSRLAGVQETQYF. The CDR3 DNA sequence: TGTGCCAGCAGCCGACTAGCGGGGGTCCAAGAGACCCAGTACTTC. The chain couples TRBV9 to TRBJ2-5; 12 nucleotides agree with TRBD2. Germline V gene data show CDR1 as SGDLS and CDR2 as YYNGEE. V shed 4 bases and J 1 base; nucleotides not matched to a gene: 2. This CDR3 region has 15 residues. The whole variable domain, filled in from reference TRBV9 and TRBJ2-5, reads DSGVTQTPKHLITATGQRVTLRCSPRSGDLSVYWYQQSLDQGLQFLIQYYNGEERAKGNILERFSAQQFPDLHSELNLSSLELGDSALYFCASSRLAGVQETQYFGPGTRLLVL.

This clone was seen just once. This sample includes further DNA sequences coding for the same CDR3. The chain is built from TRBV6-6 and TRBJ2-6; TRBD2 might be the D (5 bases). This CDR3 has 15 residues. The V gene lost 2 bases and the J gene lost 0 bases, with 5 bases spanning the gap. Germline V gene sequence: CDR1 MNHNY, CDR2 SVGAGI (reference sequence). The CDR3 region is CASSYRGSGANVLTF. In DNA, the CDR3 is TGTGCCAGCAGTTACCGGGGCTCTGGGGCCAACGTCCTGACTTTC.

The chain joins TRBV28 to TRBJ1-2, with D maybe TRBD1 (5 bases). V was cut by 10 bases and J by 0 bases, with 15 bases left in between. The CDR3 spans 14 residues. Germline CDR1 and CDR2: MDHEN and SYDVKM. The CDR3 region is CAIESAGSNYGYTF. The CDR3 DNA reads TGTGCCATCGAGTCAGCAGGGTCTAACTATGGCTACACCTTC.

This clone was picked up a small number of times. This chain links TRBV6-1 with TRBJ1-2; D uncertain. The CDR3 covers 12 residues. Trimming cost V 1 base and J 6 bases, with 6 bases left between them. Germline CDR1 and CDR2: MNHNS and SASEGT. The CDR3 spells CASSEVPDGYTF. The CDR3 DNA reads TGTGCCAGCAGTGAAGTTCCGGATGGCTACACCTTC.

The gene calls are TRBV27 and TRBJ2-7, with D uncertain. The CDR3 sequence is 13 residues long. Germline values: CDR1 MNHEY, CDR2 SMNVEV (reference sequence). Trimming shortened V by 8 bases and J by 2 bases, and 13 bases separated the two germline ends. The CDR3 DNA reads TGTGCCAGCCACTCGATCCGCCCCTACGAGCAGTACTTC. Encoded protein: CASHSIRPYEQYF.

Comments on this clone: The same CDR3 can be traced to other DNA sequences in this sample. The chain links TRBV5-1 to TRBJ1-1, with 8 nucleotides matching TRBD1. V was clipped by 4 bases and J by 4 bases; unmatched bases: 3. CDR3 size: 13 residues. From germline, CDR1 is SGHRS and CDR2 YFSETQ. The CDR3 DNA sequence: TGCGCCAGCAGCACCACAGGGGGCACTGAAGCTTTCTTT. Protein product: CASSTTGGTEAFF.